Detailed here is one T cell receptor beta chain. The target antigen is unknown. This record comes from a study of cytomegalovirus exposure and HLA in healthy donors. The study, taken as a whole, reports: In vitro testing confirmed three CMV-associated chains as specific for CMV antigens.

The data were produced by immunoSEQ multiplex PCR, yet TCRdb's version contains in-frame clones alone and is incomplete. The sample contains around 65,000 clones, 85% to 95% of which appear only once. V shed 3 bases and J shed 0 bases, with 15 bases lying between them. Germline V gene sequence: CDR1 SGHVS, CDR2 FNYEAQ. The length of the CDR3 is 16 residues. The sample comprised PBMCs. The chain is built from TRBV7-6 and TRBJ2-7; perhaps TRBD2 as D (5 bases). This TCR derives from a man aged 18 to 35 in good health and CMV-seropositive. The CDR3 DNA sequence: TGTGCCAGCAGCTTGGAAGGACCTGCGGGCTCCTACGAGCAGTACTTC. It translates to CASSLEGPAGSYEQYF.